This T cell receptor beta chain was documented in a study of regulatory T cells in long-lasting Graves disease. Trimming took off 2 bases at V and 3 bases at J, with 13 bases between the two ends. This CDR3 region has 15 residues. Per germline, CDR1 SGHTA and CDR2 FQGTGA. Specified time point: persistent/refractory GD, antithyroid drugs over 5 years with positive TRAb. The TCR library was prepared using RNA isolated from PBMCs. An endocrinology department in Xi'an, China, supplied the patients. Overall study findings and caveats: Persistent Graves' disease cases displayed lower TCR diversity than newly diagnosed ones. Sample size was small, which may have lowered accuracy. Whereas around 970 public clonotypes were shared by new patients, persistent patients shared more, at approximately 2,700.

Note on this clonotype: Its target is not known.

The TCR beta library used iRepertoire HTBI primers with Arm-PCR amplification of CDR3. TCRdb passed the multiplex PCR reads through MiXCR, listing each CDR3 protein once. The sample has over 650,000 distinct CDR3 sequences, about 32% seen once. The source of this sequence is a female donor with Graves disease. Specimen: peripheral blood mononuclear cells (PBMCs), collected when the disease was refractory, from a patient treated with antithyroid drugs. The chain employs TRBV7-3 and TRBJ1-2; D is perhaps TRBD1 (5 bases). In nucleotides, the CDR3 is TGTGCCAGCAGCTTAGCTCCGGGACGCTACTATGGCTACACCTTC. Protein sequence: CASSLAPGRYYGYTF.